A single sample gave rise to the 17 T cell receptor beta chains below, sequenced in a study of T cells after yellow fever vaccination. From the 5' RACE reads, TCRdb called clonotypes with MiXCR, one entry per CDR3 protein. The sample consists of tens of thousands of distinct CDR3 sequences, around 7.4% of them appearing once. Source: CD8+ T cells sorted from PBMCs, taken 15 days after the yellow fever booster vaccination. These receptors came from a man younger than 40 who received the YFV17D yellow fever vaccine.

In this sample, this clonotype turned up a few times. The rearrangement links TRBV5-5 to TRBJ2-5, with TRBD1 matching 7 bases. Trimming cost V 4 bases and J 2 bases; bases outside gene matches: 2. The CDR3 covers 13 residues. Germline assignment: CDR1 SGHKS and CDR2 YYEKEE (reference sequence). CDR3 residues: CASSGTEQETQYF. The CDR3 bases are TGTGCCAGCAGCGGGACAGAGCAAGAGACCCAGTACTTC.

This clonotype showed up many times. CDR3 protein: CASSYLGGKTDTQYF. The CDR3 DNA follows: TGTGCCAGCAGTTACTTGGGGGGCAAAACAGATACGCAGTATTTT. This chain connects TRBV6-5 to TRBJ2-3; D possibly matches TRBD1 or TRBD2 (6 bases each). Germline V gene sequence: CDR1 MNHEY, CDR2 SVGAGI. V was pared by 1 base and J by 3 bases, with 11 bases between. The CDR3 loop spans 15 amino acids.

In this sample, this clonotype turned up many times. The gene calls are TRBV10-3 and TRBJ2-1; D is ambiguous. Germline CDR1 reads ENHRY; CDR2 reads SYGVKD. Trimming took 3 bases from V and 0 from J, leaving 9 bases between them. The CDR3 sequence is 15 residues long. The CDR3 DNA reads TGTGCCATCAGTGACGGAGATGCCTCCTACAATGAGCAGTTCTTC. It is translated as CAISDGDASYNEQFF.

The table lists this clonotype with many counts. The V call is TRBV5-5, the J call TRBJ2-1; D possibly uses TRBD1 or TRBD2 (5 bases each). The germline CDR1 and CDR2 sequences are SGHKS and YYEKEE (reference sequence). CDR3 length: 14 residues. V lost 2 bases, J lost 5 bases, and 11 bases lay in between. CDR3 nucleotides: TGTGCCAGCAGCTTCTCGGGACCACACAATGAGCAGTTCTTC. Translation gives CASSFSGPHNEQFF. The full variable domain, completed using reference TRBV5-5 and TRBJ2-1, is DAGVTQSPTHLIKTRGQQVTLRCSPISGHKSVSWYQQVLGQGPQFIFQYYEKEERGRGNFPDRFSARQFPNYSSELNVNALLLGDSALYLCASSFSGPHNEQFFGPGTRLTVL.

Turning to this clonotype: A single base separates this from a much larger clone, so it may be a read error. This chain connects TRBV11-2 to TRBJ1-1; TRBD1 might be the D (6 bases). Between the trimmed V and J ends, which lost 5 bases and 6 bases, there was a span of 16 bases. The CDR3 totals 14 residues. Germline values: CDR1 SGHAT, CDR2 FQNNGV. The CDR3 reads CASSLLGGCAEAFF. The CDR3 nucleotides are TGTGCCAGCAGCCTCTTAGGGGGGTGTGCTGAAGCTTTCTTT.

Ten or more counts support this clonotype. This sequence joins TRBV7-6 and TRBJ2-5; 7 bases agree with TRBD2. With 5 bases clipped from V and 3 bases from J, the junction kept 9 bases outside the gene matches. CDR3 length: 15 amino acids. CDR1 is SGHVS and CDR2 is FNYEAQ in the germline V gene. The CDR3 nucleotides read TGTGCCAGCAGCATTACACCGGGACTAAAAGAGACCCAGTACTTC. Translated: CASSITPGLKETQYF.

This clonotype was detected ten times or more. This chain uses TRBV20-1 with TRBJ1-3; D perhaps matches TRBD1 (6 bases). Germline CDR1 and CDR2: DFQATT and SNEGSKA (reference sequence). V was clipped by 0 bases and J by 6 bases, with 15 bases between them. CDR3 size: 15 residues. CDR3: CSARDLQGNANTIYF. CDR3 sequence (DNA): TGCAGTGCTAGAGATCTTCAGGGGAATGCAAACACCATATATTTT.

This rearrangement joins TRBV28 to TRBJ2-5; D may be TRBD2 (7 bases). The CDR3 loop spans 15 amino acids. From germline, CDR1 is MDHEN and CDR2 SYDVKM. Trimming pared 7 bases from V and 4 bases from J, leaving 19 bases between. CDR3 region: CASTLTGGWGETQYF. The CDR3 bases are TGTGCCAGCACCCTAACGGGGGGCTGGGGAGAGACCCAGTACTTC.

The sample holds many counts of this clonotype. The chain joins TRBV12-3 or TRBV12-4 to TRBJ2-1; 7 bases align to TRBD2. This CDR3 comprises 12 residues. J was trimmed by 7 bases and V by 4 bases; bases with no gene match: 1. The CDR3 reads CASSYSGNEQFF. For the CDR3, the DNA is TGTGCCAGCAGTTATAGCGGGAATGAGCAGTTCTTC.

This clonotype was seen repeatedly, ten times or more. The rearrangement links TRBV9 to TRBJ1-2, with TRBD1 identical over 8 bases. The length of the CDR3 is 13 residues. Germline CDR1 SGDLS, CDR2 YYNGEE. V lost 7 bases and J lost 6; bases outside the gene matches: 8. In nucleotides, the CDR3 is TGTGCCAGCTCTGGACAGGGTTTTAATGGCTACACCTTC. Protein product: CASSGQGFNGYTF.

This clonotype was counted at least ten times. V gene TRBV7-9 combines with J gene TRBJ2-7; no clear D. The germline CDR1 and CDR2 sequences are SEHNR and FQNEAQ (reference sequence). This CDR3 is 13 amino acids long. V dropped 3 bases and J dropped 1 base, with 7 bases sitting between them. DNA of the CDR3: TGTGCCAGCAGCTTCCTGTTGTCCTACGAGCAGTACTTC. This encodes CASSFLLSYEQYF.

The V call is TRBV29-1, the J call TRBJ2-3; 7 nucleotides match TRBD2. CDR3 size: 15 residues. V dropped 7 bases and J dropped 4; count of bases not matched to a gene: 14. Germline V gene data show CDR1 as SQVTM and CDR2 as ANQGSEA. In DNA form, the CDR3 reads TGCAGCGCCCACCTGACCAGCGGGAACCCAGATACGCAGTATTTT. Translated: CSAHLTSGNPDTQYF.

This clonotype was seen a handful of times. The V call is TRBV27, the J call TRBJ2-3; 7 positions agree with TRBD2. This CDR3 has 14 residues. The V and J ends lost 6 bases and 7 bases, in that order; junction bases with no gene match: 10. Per germline, CDR1 MNHEY and CDR2 SMNVEV (reference sequence). The CDR3 reads CASRLGRAYNTQYF. The DNA for the CDR3 is TGTGCCAGCAGACTGGGGAGGGCTTACAATACGCAGTATTTT.

This chain uses TRBV6-2 or TRBV6-3 with TRBJ2-5, with D hard to call. The length of the CDR3 is 13 residues. Trimming cost V 4 bases and J 5 bases, with 11 bases left between them. CDR1 is MNHEY and CDR2 is SVGEGT in the germline V gene. DNA for the CDR3: TGTGCCAGCAGTTTCGTCACGTGGGAGACCCAGTACTTC. Translation gives CASSFVTWETQYF.

In its sample, this clonotype was seen many times. The chain recombines TRBV27 with TRBJ2-3, with TRBD1 matching over 8 bases. There are 15 residues in the CDR3. Per germline, CDR1 MNHEY and CDR2 SMNVEV (reference sequence). The J segment lost 1 base and the V segment lost 7 bases, leaving 7 bases of the junction unmatched. In nucleotides, the CDR3 is TGTGCCAGCACCCATGGGGGACAGGGCACAGATACGCAGTATTTT. It is translated as CASTHGGQGTDTQYF.

In its sample, this clonotype was seen many times. V and J are TRBV5-1 and TRBJ2-7, with 7 positions matching TRBD1. J gave up 5 bases and V 0 bases, and 5 bases lay outside the gene matches. The CDR3 has 14 residues. The V gene's germline CDR1 is SGHRS and CDR2 YFSETQ. CDR3 residues: CASSLGQGINEQYF. The CDR3 coding sequence is TGCGCCAGCAGCTTGGGACAGGGAATCAACGAGCAGTACTTC.

This clonotype was detected ten times or more. This chain joins TRBV18 and TRBJ2-7, with D tentatively TRBD1 (5 bases). Per germline, CDR1 KGHSH and CDR2 LQKENI. V lost 3 bases to trimming and J lost 5 bases, with 29 bases between them. CDR3 length equals 19 residues. The CDR3 here is CASSPQGPPTALLLNEQYF. As DNA, the CDR3 is TGTGCCAGCTCACCCCAGGGTCCGCCGACCGCCCTCCTCCTAAACGAGCAGTACTTC.